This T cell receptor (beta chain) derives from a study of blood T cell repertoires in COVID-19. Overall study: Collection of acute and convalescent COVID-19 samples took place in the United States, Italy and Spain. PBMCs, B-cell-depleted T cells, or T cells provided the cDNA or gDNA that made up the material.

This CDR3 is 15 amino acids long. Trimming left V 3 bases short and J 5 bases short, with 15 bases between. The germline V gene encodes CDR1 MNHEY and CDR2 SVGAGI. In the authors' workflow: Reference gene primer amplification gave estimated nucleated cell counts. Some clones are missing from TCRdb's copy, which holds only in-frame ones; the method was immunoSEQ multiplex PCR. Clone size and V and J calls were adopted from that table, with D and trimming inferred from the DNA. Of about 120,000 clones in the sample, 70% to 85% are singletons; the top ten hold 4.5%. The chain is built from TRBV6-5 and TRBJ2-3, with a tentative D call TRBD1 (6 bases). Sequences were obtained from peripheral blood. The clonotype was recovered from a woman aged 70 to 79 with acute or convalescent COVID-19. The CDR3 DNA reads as TGTGCCAGCAGTTATACCATCCTACAGGGAGATACGCAGTATTTT. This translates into CASSYTILQGDTQYF.